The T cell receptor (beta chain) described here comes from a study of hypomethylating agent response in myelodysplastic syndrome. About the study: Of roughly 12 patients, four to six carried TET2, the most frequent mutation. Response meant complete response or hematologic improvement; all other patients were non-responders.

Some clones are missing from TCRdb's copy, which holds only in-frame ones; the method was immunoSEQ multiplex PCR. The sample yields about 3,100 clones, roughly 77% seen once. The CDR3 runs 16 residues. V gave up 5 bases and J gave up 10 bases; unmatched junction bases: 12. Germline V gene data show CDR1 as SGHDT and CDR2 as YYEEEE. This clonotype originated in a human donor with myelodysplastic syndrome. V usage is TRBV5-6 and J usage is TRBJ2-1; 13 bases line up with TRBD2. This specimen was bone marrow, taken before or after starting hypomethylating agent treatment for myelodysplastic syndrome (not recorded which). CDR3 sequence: CASRKDTSGGAGEQFF. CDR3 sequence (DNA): TGTGCCAGCAGGAAGGACACTAGCGGGGGGGCTGGGGAGCAGTTCTTC.